A selection of T cell receptor beta chains follows, all from one sample in a study of cytomegalovirus exposure and HLA in healthy donors. The protocol was immunoSEQ multiplex PCR, while the TCRdb copy is restricted to in-frame clones and leaves out a portion. The sample records around 150,000 clones, about 79% being singletons. Sample: PBMCs. The receptors originated from a male donor in good health and CMV-seronegative. Each CDR3 is given with its conserved first and last residue. The order of the fields is V gene, clone size, D gene, J gene, CDR3 DNA, CDR3 protein. A D gene is named only where the DNA matches it firmly. Where a row states a size, it is once, few, many or the class of an expanded clone; other rows omit it.

TRBV29-1	.	TRBD1	TRBJ1-2	TGCAGCGTTGAAGATCCGGGGGACAGGGGTGTCGGCTACACCTTC	CSVEDPGDRGVGYTF
TRBV4-1	.	.	TRBJ2-7	TGCGCCAGCAGCCAAGAATGGGGCCTCAAATACTACGAGCAGTACTTC	CASSQEWGLKYYEQYF
TRBV19	.	TRBD1	TRBJ2-3	TGTGCCAGTAGTATAGTCGCCAGGGGGCTCACAGATACGCAGTATTTT	CASSIVARGLTDTQYF
TRBV5-1	.	TRBD2	TRBJ2-7	TGCGCCAGCAGCCAACGGACTAGCGGCCACGAGCAGTACTTC	CASSQRTSGHEQYF
TRBV9	.	TRBD1	TRBJ2-2	TGTGCCAGCAGCGTAGCCCCCCGGACAGGGAGGAACACCGGGGAGCTGTTTTTT	CASSVAPRTGRNTGELFF
TRBV6-6	few	.	TRBJ2-3	TGTGCCAGCAGTTACGGGCTAGCTCCCGGCACAGATACGCAGTATTTT	CASSYGLAPGTDTQYF
TRBV9	.	TRBD1	TRBJ2-7	TGTGCCAGCAGCGCCGGGACAGCCTGGGGCGAGCAGTACTTC	CASSAGTAWGEQYF
TRBV7-2	few	.	TRBJ2-7	TGTGCCAGCAGCTTAGAACAGAGCTCCTACGAGCAGTACTTC	CASSLEQSSYEQYF
TRBV2	.	TRBD1	TRBJ1-2	TGTGCCAGCAGTGATGGGACAGGGGGCGATGGCTACACCTTC	CASSDGTGGDGYTF
TRBV7-9	.	.	TRBJ1-3	TGTGCCAGCAGCTTAACAGGGCCTGGAAACACCATATATTTT	CASSLTGPGNTIYF
TRBV27	.	TRBD2	TRBJ2-7	TGTGCCAGCAGTTTATTAGCCGAGGGACTATACGAGCAGTACTTC	CASSLLAEGLYEQYF
TRBV7-9	.	TRBD2	TRBJ2-7	TGTGCCAGCAGCTTACCGACTAGCGGGGTCTCCTACGAGCAGTACTTC	CASSLPTSGVSYEQYF
TRBV7-2	once	.	TRBJ2-7	TGTGCCAGCAGCTTAGCGGAAGGGCACAGGTTCGAGCAGTACTTC	CASSLAEGHRFEQYF
TRBV13	few	.	TRBJ1-1	TGTGCCAGCAGCTTGCGACCGGGCACTGAAGCTTTCTTT	CASSLRPGTEAFF
TRBV5-1	.	.	TRBJ2-7	TGCGCCAGCAGCTTGTATGGAGGGGGCGTTTACGAGCAGTACTTC	CASSLYGGGVYEQYF
TRBV5-1	.	TRBD1	TRBJ1-1	TGCGCCAGCACCAGTGACAGGGCATACACTGAAGCTTTCTTT	CASTSDRAYTEAFF
TRBV7-3	few	TRBD2	TRBJ2-3	TGTGCCAGCAGCCCCGCTCCATACCGTACTAGGACTAGCGGGGAGGATACGCAGTATTTT	CASSPAPYRTRTSGEDTQYF
TRBV5-1	.	TRBD1	TRBJ2-2	TGCGCCAGCGAGACCGGGACAGGGGTTACCGGGGAGCTGTTTTTT	CASETGTGVTGELFF
TRBV5-1	once	.	TRBJ2-5	TGCGCCAGCAGCTTGGGTGAGGGAGCCCAAGAGACCCAGTACTTC	CASSLGEGAQETQYF
TRBV30	once	.	TRBJ1-2	TGTGCCTGGAGTAACGGGGGTTCCACTCATGGCTACCCCTTC	CAWSNGGSTHGYPF
TRBV5-1	.	.	TRBJ1-1	TGCGCCAGCAGCTTGAGGGGCAGCCCTGCCCCCATGAACACTGAAGCTTTCTTT	CASSLRGSPAPMNTEAFF
TRBV6-5	.	.	TRBJ1-2	TGTGCCAGCAGACCCGGACAGAACGACTATGGCTACACCTTC	CASRPGQNDYGYTF
TRBV6-4	.	.	TRBJ1-5	TGTGCCAGCAGTGACTCGAGGGCCTATAGCAATCAGCCCCAGCATTTT	CASSDSRAYSNQPQHF
TRBV5-4	.	.	TRBJ2-7	TGTGCCAGCAGCCTTGGAGGGACAGACTTTTCCTACGAGCAGTACTTC	CASSLGGTDFSYEQYF
TRBV2	.	TRBD2	TRBJ2-7	TGTGCCAGCAGTGAGGGAGGGCCCTACGAGCAGTACTTC	CASSEGGPYEQYF
TRBV28	.	.	TRBJ2-7	TGTGCCAGCACCGCGACTGAATACGAGCAGTACTTC	CASTATEYEQYF
TRBV7-3	.	TRBD1	TRBJ1-1	TGTGCCAGCACCTCCGGGGGACAGGGGGCTCTGTATGATGTTTTTGGTGAAGCTTTCTTT	CASTSGGQGALYDVFGEAFF
TRBV11-1	.	.	TRBJ2-1	TGTGCCAGCAGCTTAGAGGCGAGGCGCTCCTACAATGAGCAGTTCTTC	CASSLEARRSYNEQFF
TRBV2	.	.	TRBJ1-2	TGTGCCAGCATCTTGGACACTTCTAACTATGGCTACACCTTC	CASILDTSNYGYTF
TRBV5-1	.	.	TRBJ2-2	TGCGCCAGCAGCTTGGGAGGGAACACCGGGGAGCTGTTTTTT	CASSLGGNTGELFF
TRBV6-1	.	.	TRBJ2-1	TGTGCCAGCAGCCCTGAGGGTTATGAGCAGTTCTTC	CASSPEGYEQFF
TRBV18	few	TRBD1	TRBJ1-1	TGTGCCAGCTCAGTCGACAGGGTTTTCACTGAAGCTTTCTTT	CASSVDRVFTEAFF
TRBV7-2	.	.	TRBJ2-3	TGTGCCAGCAGCCTCCTGGGGGGTAGCACAGATACGCAGTATTTT	CASSLLGGSTDTQYF
TRBV29-1	few	TRBD2	TRBJ2-7	TGCAGCGTGGCAACTAGCGTGAGGTCCTACGAGCAGTACTTC	CSVATSVRSYEQYF
TRBV25-1	.	TRBD1	TRBJ2-7	TGTGCCAGCCGACCGGGTCTGACAGGGCTCAACCACGAGCAGTACTTC	CASRPGLTGLNHEQYF
TRBV10-3	.	TRBD1	TRBJ1-2	TGTGCCATCAGTATAATGACAGGGCCGAACTATGGCTACACCTTC	CAISIMTGPNYGYTF
TRBV6-5	.	TRBD2	TRBJ2-5	TGTGCCAGCAGCGGGATGACTAGCCGTCCTGGGGAGCAGTACTTC	CASSGMTSRPGEQYF
TRBV7-2	.	.	TRBJ2-5	TGTGCCAGCAGCTTAGTGACGGGTTCAGAGACCCAGTACTTC	CASSLVTGSETQYF
TRBV7-2	.	.	TRBJ1-3	TGTGCCAGCAGCTTAGATATATTCTCTGGAAACACCATATATTTT	CASSLDIFSGNTIYF
TRBV27	.	TRBD2	TRBJ2-3	TGTGCCAGCAGTTTGCTAGCGGGAGTGGCAGATACGCAGTATTTT	CASSLLAGVADTQYF
TRBV5-6	.	TRBD1	TRBJ2-5	TGTGCCAGCAGCTTGGAAGGGACAGCAGAGACCCAGTACTTC	CASSLEGTAETQYF
TRBV18	once	.	TRBJ2-7	TGTGCCAGCTCAGTTACTAGTGAGGTATCGGCCGAGCAGTACTTC	CASSVTSEVSAEQYF
TRBV19	once	.	TRBJ1-5	TGTGCCAGTAGTATACGGGACACCAATCAGCCCCAGCATTTT	CASSIRDTNQPQHF
TRBV6-1	.	.	TRBJ1-6	TGTGCCAGTTACCCCGCCGCGGGTGGTGTTTCACCCCTCCACTTT	CASYPAAGGVSPLHF
TRBV7-9	.	TRBD1	TRBJ2-7	TGTGCCAGCAGCTTAGTGGAGGGACAGGGGTTCTACGAGCAGTACTTC	CASSLVEGQGFYEQYF